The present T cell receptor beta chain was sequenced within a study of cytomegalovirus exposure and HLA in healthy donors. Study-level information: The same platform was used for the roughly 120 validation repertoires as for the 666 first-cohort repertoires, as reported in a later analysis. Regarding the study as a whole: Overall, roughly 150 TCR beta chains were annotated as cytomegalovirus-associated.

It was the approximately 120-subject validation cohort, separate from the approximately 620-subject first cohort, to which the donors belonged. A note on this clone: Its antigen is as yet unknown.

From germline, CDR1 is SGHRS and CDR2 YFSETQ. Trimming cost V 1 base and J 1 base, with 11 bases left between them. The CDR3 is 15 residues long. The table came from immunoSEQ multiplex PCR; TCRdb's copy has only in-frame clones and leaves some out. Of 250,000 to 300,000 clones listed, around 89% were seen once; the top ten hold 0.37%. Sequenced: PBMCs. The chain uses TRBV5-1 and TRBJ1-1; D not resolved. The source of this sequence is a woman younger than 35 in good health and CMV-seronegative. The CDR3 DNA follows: TGCGCCAGCAGCTTGTTGTATGAGGCGAACACTGAAGCTTTCTTT. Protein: CASSLLYEANTEAFF.